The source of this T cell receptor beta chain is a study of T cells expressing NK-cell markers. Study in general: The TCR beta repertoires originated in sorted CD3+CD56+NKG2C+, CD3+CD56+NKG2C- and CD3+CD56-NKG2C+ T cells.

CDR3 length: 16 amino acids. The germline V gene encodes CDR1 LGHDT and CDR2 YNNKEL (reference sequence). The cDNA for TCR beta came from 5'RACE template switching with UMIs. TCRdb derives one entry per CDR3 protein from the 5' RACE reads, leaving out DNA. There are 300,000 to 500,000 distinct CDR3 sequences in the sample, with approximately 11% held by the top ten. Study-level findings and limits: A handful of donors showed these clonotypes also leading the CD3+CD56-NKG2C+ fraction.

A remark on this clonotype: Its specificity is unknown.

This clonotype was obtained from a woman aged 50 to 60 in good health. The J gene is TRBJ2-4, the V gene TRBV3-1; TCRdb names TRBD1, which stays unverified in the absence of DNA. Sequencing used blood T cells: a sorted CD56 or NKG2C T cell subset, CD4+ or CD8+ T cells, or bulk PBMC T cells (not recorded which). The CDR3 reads CASSQERIRGSGIQYF.